A single sample gave rise to the 28 T cell receptor beta chains below, sequenced in a study of blood T cell repertoires in COVID-19. Sequencing was performed with immunoSEQ multiplex PCR; in TCRdb, only in-frame clones are kept and a portion is missing. This sample yields under 30,000 clones, of which roughly 90% are seen a single time; roughly 4% belongs to the top ten. Sequencing was carried out using peripheral blood. These receptors came from a human donor in a cohort sampled during active COVID-19.

V usage is TRBV5-4 and J usage is TRBJ1-2; 7 bases are a match to TRBD1. The ends lost 0 bases at V and 2 bases at J; junction bases unmatched: 7. This CDR3 spans 16 amino acids. Germline V gene sequence: CDR1 SGHNT, CDR2 YYREEE (reference sequence). Here the CDR3 DNA reads TGTGCCAGCAGCTTGGGGGGCGACAGGGCGAACTATGGCTACACCTTC. Its translation is CASSLGGDRANYGYTF.

The chain joins TRBV5-1 to TRBJ2-5; a possible D gene is TRBD1 (6 bases). V dropped 5 bases and J dropped 1 base, with 15 bases sitting between them. This CDR3 is 15 amino acids long. In germline, CDR1 is SGHRS, CDR2 YFSETQ. Here the CDR3 reads CASSDSLTGQETQYF. In DNA form, the CDR3 reads TGCGCCAGCAGTGACTCCCTGACAGGCCAAGAGACCCAGTACTTC.

The chain is built from TRBV5-1 and TRBJ2-3; the match to TRBD2 covers 9 bases. The CDR3 is made up of 15 amino acids. The ends lost 0 bases at V and 4 bases at J; junction bases unmatched: 3. CDR1 SGHRS and CDR2 YFSETQ come from the germline V gene. The CDR3 DNA is TGCGCCAGCAGCTTGGTTCGCGGGGGGGCAGATACGCAGTATTTT. It translates to CASSLVRGGADTQYF.

Here the CDR3 DNA reads TGTGCCAGCAGTCCGACAGGGTATGCCGGGGAGCTGTTTTTT. Its protein is CASSPTGYAGELFF. The chain couples TRBV6-6 to TRBJ2-2; 7 bases are shared with TRBD1. The CDR3 has 14 residues. Trimming removed 5 bases from V and 6 bases from J; junction bases left unmatched: 6. Germline V gene data show CDR1 as MNHNY and CDR2 as SVGAGI (reference sequence).

The chain couples TRBV30 to TRBJ2-5; D might be TRBD2 (6 bases). V was shortened by 4 bases and J by 9 bases, with 18 bases between the two germline ends. The CDR3 is 13 amino acids. Per germline, CDR1 GTSNPN and CDR2 SVGIG (reference sequence). The CDR3 protein is CAWTPLGPGAQYF. In DNA, the CDR3 is TGTGCCTGGACCCCCCTGGGTCCGGGGGCCCAGTACTTC.

The rearrangement joins TRBV7-8 to TRBJ2-5, with 11 bases lining up with TRBD2. Germline lookup yields CDR1 SGHVS and CDR2 FQNEAQ. CDR3 length equals 21 residues. V was clipped by 1 base and J by 4 bases; unmatched bases: 20. The CDR3 reads CASSLEVIVLAGDLYRETQYF. As DNA, the CDR3 is TGTGCCAGCAGCTTAGAGGTTATCGTACTAGCGGGGGACCTCTACAGAGAGACCCAGTACTTC.

The chain has TRBV4-3 and TRBJ1-4; D not certain. With 4 bases removed from V and 3 bases from J, the gap between germline ends came to 12 bases. CDR1 and CDR2 (germline): LGHNA, YSLEER. The CDR3 covers 15 residues. The CDR3 nucleotides are TGCGCCAGCAGCCGCAACAGCAGAGCTAATGAAAAACTGTTTTTT. Translated, it gives CASSRNSRANEKLFF.

This rearrangement joins TRBV12-3 or TRBV12-4 to TRBJ1-1, with a possible D match to TRBD1 (6 bases). The CDR3 consists of 11 residues. Deletions cut 5 bases from V and 10 bases from J, with 11 bases between. CDR3 nucleotide sequence: TGTGCCAGCAGTAAGGGGGTCAGAGCTTTCTTT. It is translated as CASSKGVRAFF.

This clone was seen a single time. The J gene is TRBJ1-5, the V gene TRBV28; 7 bases align to TRBD1. V lost 1 base to trimming and J lost 1 base; unmatched junction nucleotides: 4. This CDR3 is built from 16 residues. Germline loops: CDR1 MDHEN, CDR2 SYDVKM. CDR3 bases: TGTGCCAGCAGTTTATATATGGGACAGAGCAATCAGCCCCAGCATTTT. Amino acids: CASSLYMGQSNQPQHF.

The gene calls are TRBV15 and TRBJ2-2; 7 bases line up with TRBD1. V lost 6 bases, J lost 0 bases, and 1 base stayed unmatched. CDR3 size: 14 residues. Germline V gene lookup returns CDR1 LNHNV and CDR2 YYDKDF (reference sequence). CDR3 region: CATRGTANTGELFF. As DNA, the CDR3 is TGTGCCACCAGGGGGACAGCGAACACCGGGGAGCTGTTTTTT. Using reference TRBV15 and TRBJ2-2 for the parts outside the CDR3, the full variable domain is DAMVIQNPRYQVTQFGKPVTLSCSQTLNHNVMYWYQQKSSQAPKLLFHYYDKDFNNEADTPDNFQSRRPNTSFCFLDIRSPGLGDTAMYLCATRGTANTGELFFGEGSRLTVL.

About this clone itself: This sample also contains other DNA sequences that code for the same CDR3. This chain links TRBV24-1 with TRBJ1-1; D not resolved. CDR1 is KGHDR and CDR2 is SFDVKD in the germline V gene. The CDR3 spans 13 residues. V was shortened by 1 base and J by 5 bases, with 7 bases between the two germline ends. The CDR3 sequence: CATSDFSGTEAFF. The CDR3 nucleotides are TGTGCCACCAGTGATTTCTCGGGTACTGAAGCTTTCTTT.

V usage is TRBV3-1 (or the pseudogene TRBV3-2) and J usage is TRBJ1-1; a weak D match, TRBD1 (5 bases). The ends were cut back, 1 base at V and 8 bases at J, with 23 bases in the middle. Germline V gives CDR1 LGHDT, CDR2 YNNKEL (reference sequence). This CDR3 spans 17 amino acids. For the CDR3, the DNA is TGTGCCAGCAGCCAAGCCCATTCCAGGGTGGGAGGTTCGGAAGCTTTCTTT. This translates into CASSQAHSRVGGSEAFF.

This chain connects TRBV5-4 to TRBJ1-4; TRBD1 matches 8 bases. Germline V gives CDR1 SGHNT, CDR2 YYREEE (reference sequence). CDR3 length: 14 amino acids. V lost 0 bases, J lost 8 bases, and 3 bases stayed unmatched. The CDR3 sequence is CASSLGQGSEKLFF. The DNA of the CDR3 is TGTGCCAGCAGCTTGGGACAGGGGAGCGAAAAACTGTTTTTT. The full variable domain, rest sourced from reference TRBV5-4 and TRBJ1-4, is ETGVTQSPTHLIKTRGQQVTLRCSSQSGHNTVSWYQQALGQGPQFIFQYYREEENGRGNFPPRFSGLQFPNYSSELNVNALELDDSALYLCASSLGQGSEKLFFGSGTQLSVL.

The chain links TRBV6-1 to TRBJ1-2; tentatively, D is TRBD1 (5 bases). CDR3 length: 15 residues. Germline V gene data show CDR1 as MNHNS and CDR2 as SASEGT. The ends were cut back, 3 bases at V and 6 bases at J, with 17 bases in the middle. CDR3 amino acids: CASSDRSRGGDGYTF. For the CDR3, the DNA is TGTGCCAGCAGTGACCGATCTCGGGGGGGGGATGGCTACACCTTC.

The V and J genes are TRBV5-4 and TRBJ2-2, with 10 nucleotides matching TRBD2. The CDR3 totals 15 residues. V lost 4 bases, J lost 6 bases, and 6 bases stayed unmatched. Germline values: CDR1 SGHNT, CDR2 YYREEE (reference sequence). CDR3 sequence (DNA): TGTGCCAGCAGCCCCGAGCGGGGGGGGGCCGGGGAGCTGTTTTTT. Translation gives CASSPERGGAGELFF.

The gene calls are TRBV19 and TRBJ1-1; D remains ambiguous. Per the germline V gene, CDR1 is LNHDA and CDR2 is SQIVND (reference sequence). The CDR3 loop spans 13 amino acids. V lost 2 bases and J lost 7, with 11 bases in between. In DNA form, the CDR3 reads TGTGCCAGTAGTATAAGAGGTGGAGGTGAAGCTTTCTTT. Translating gives CASSIRGGGEAFF.

This clone was found once. J is TRBJ2-3 and V is TRBV5-1, with TRBD1 identical over 8 bases. Germline V gene lookup returns CDR1 SGHRS and CDR2 YFSETQ. This CDR3 has 14 amino acids. J lost 1 base, V lost 4 bases, and 2 bases had no gene match. CDR3 sequence reads: CASSAGQGTDTQYF. The DNA for the CDR3 is TGCGCCAGCAGCGCGGGACAGGGCACAGATACGCAGTATTTT.

The rearrangement uses TRBV4-1 and TRBJ2-7, with D possibly matching TRBD1 (5 bases). The CDR3 loop spans 16 amino acids. The ends were cut back, 3 bases at V and 6 bases at J, with 21 bases in the middle. Per the germline V gene, CDR1 is MGHRA and CDR2 is YSYEKL. The CDR3 DNA follows: TGCGCCAGCAGCCAGCCGTTGGCAGGGCCCCCTCGCGAGCAGTACTTC. Translating gives CASSQPLAGPPREQYF.

This sequence joins TRBV5-1 and TRBJ1-2; perhaps TRBD1 as D (5 bases). This CDR3 is built from 15 residues. Germline V gives CDR1 SGHRS, CDR2 YFSETQ. Trimming left V 0 bases short and J 0 bases short, with 9 bases between. CDR3 in amino acids: CASSLVTGANYGYTF. CDR3 in DNA: TGCGCCAGCAGCTTGGTCACGGGGGCTAACTATGGCTACACCTTC.

The chain uses TRBV27 and TRBJ1-2, with D possibly TRBD1 on 6 matching bases. Germline assignment: CDR1 MNHEY and CDR2 SMNVEV (reference sequence). The CDR3 is made up of 14 amino acids. Trimming took 4 bases from V and 4 from J, leaving 13 bases between them. In DNA, the CDR3 is TGTGCCAGCAGTTCTGACAGGTCCCTCTATGGCTACACCTTC. Encoded protein: CASSSDRSLYGYTF.

This clone was seen a few times. J is TRBJ2-5 and V is TRBV9; a weak D match, TRBD2 (6 bases). Germline values: CDR1 SGDLS, CDR2 YYNGEE. V lost 0 bases, J lost 3 bases, and 12 bases lay in between. The CDR3 runs to 15 residues. The DNA of the CDR3 is TGTGCCAGCAGCGTAGAGGAGGGAATCGAAGAGACCCAGTACTTC. Encoded protein: CASSVEEGIEETQYF.

The J gene is TRBJ2-7, the V gene TRBV3-1 (or the pseudogene TRBV3-2), with 9 bases fitting TRBD1. V lost 2 bases to trimming and J lost 2 bases; unmatched junction nucleotides: 7. The CDR3 runs 16 residues. In germline, CDR1 is LGHDT, CDR2 YNNKEL (reference sequence). The CDR3 sequence: CASSQLPGQGAYEQYF. The DNA for the CDR3 is TGTGCCAGCAGCCAATTGCCGGGACAGGGAGCCTACGAGCAGTACTTC.

J is TRBJ2-2 and V is TRBV19, with TRBD1 matching 10 bases. Germline V gives CDR1 LNHDA, CDR2 SQIVND (reference sequence). Trimming removed 5 bases from V and 2 bases from J; junction bases left unmatched: 8. The CDR3 consists of 17 residues. CDR3 nucleotides: TGTGCCAGTAGTTCGCGGACAGGGGGGACAAACACCGGGGAGCTGTTTTTT. Its protein product is CASSSRTGGTNTGELFF.

The rearrangement links TRBV7-8 to TRBJ1-6, with D possibly TRBD1 on 6 matching bases. The CDR3 loop spans 13 amino acids. Germline V CDR1 and CDR2: SGHVS, FQNEAQ. Trimming left V 4 bases short and J 8 bases short, with 9 bases between. The CDR3 DNA reads as TGTGCCAGCAGCTCCCGACAGGATTCACCCCTCCACTTT. This encodes CASSSRQDSPLHF.

This rearrangement joins TRBV6-6 to TRBJ1-1; D is perhaps TRBD1 (6 bases). Germline V lookup: CDR1 MNHNY, CDR2 SVGAGI (reference sequence). This CDR3 has 13 amino acids. Trimming left V 6 bases short and J 5 bases short, with 13 bases between. The CDR3: CASRLQGVTEAFF. DNA of the CDR3: TGTGCCAGCAGGCTACAGGGAGTTACTGAAGCTTTCTTT.

V is TRBV5-1 and J is TRBJ2-1; 8 bases map to TRBD2. CDR1 and CDR2 (germline): SGHRS, YFSETQ. The CDR3 runs to 16 residues. V trimming: 4 bases; J trimming: 8 bases; junction bases outside the gene matches: 14. The CDR3 loop reads CASSTVAGSRGDEQFF. CDR3 sequence (DNA): TGCGCCAGCAGCACGGTAGCGGGGTCCCGAGGGGATGAGCAGTTCTTC. Filled out from reference TRBV5-1 and TRBJ2-1, the complete variable domain reads KAGVTQTPRYLIKTRGQQVTLSCSPISGHRSVSWYQQTPGQGLQFLFEYFSETQRNKGNFPGRFSGRQFSNSRSEMNVSTLELGDSALYLCASSTVAGSRGDEQFFGPGTRLTVL.

The chain links TRBV5-1 to TRBJ2-5; TRBD1 matches 9 bases. V was clipped by 3 bases and J by 4 bases; unmatched bases: 10. Germline CDR1 is SGHRS and CDR2 is YFSETQ. CDR3 length equals 16 residues. The CDR3 DNA sequence: TGCGCCAGCAGCTCGGGAACCCGACAGGGGGGAGAGACCCAGTACTTC. Translated, it gives CASSSGTRQGGETQYF.

The gene calls are TRBV30 and TRBJ2-1; D is unresolved. Germline V lookup: CDR1 GTSNPN, CDR2 SVGIG (reference sequence). The CDR3 runs 13 residues. Trimming left V 0 bases short and J 9 bases short, with 12 bases between. The CDR3 region has the DNA TGTGCCTGGAGTGTACGAGGCGTAAGTGAGCAGTTCTTC. This codes for CAWSVRGVSEQFF.